This is a list of T cell receptor beta chains from one sample in a study of T cell changes during pregnancy in multiple sclerosis. Libraries were prepared by immunoSEQ multiplex PCR; TCRdb keeps only in-frame clonotypes and omits some of them. The repertoire holds 73,000 or so clones, with around 90% as singletons. The sample was peripheral blood, taken in the second trimester of pregnancy. These TCRs come from a female donor with multiple sclerosis, enrolled in a pregnancy study. Each CDR3 is given with its conserved first and last residue. The D gene is left open where the match is weak. Part of the rows lack a size; the others show once, few, many or a class for expanded clones.

v_call	j_call	clone_size	d_call	cdr3_nt	cdr3_aa
TRBV5-6	TRBJ2-2	NA	NA	TGTGCCAGCAGCTTGGTTTTCGGCGGGGAGCTGTTTTTT	CASSLVFGGELFF
TRBV9	TRBJ2-5	NA	TRBD2	TGTGCCAGCAGCTCCGGGACTAGCGGGGAAGAGACCCAGTACTTC	CASSSGTSGEETQYF
TRBV9	TRBJ2-5	NA	NA	TGTGCCAGCAGCGCGCAAACGGTAGAGACCCAGTACTTC	CASSAQTVETQYF
TRBV11-3	TRBJ1-3	NA	NA	TGTGCCAGCAGCTTGAACCCGACAGGAAACACCATATATTTT	CASSLNPTGNTIYF
TRBV7-2	TRBJ1-1	NA	NA	TGTGCCAGCAGCTTCGGGTACGGCGCCGACACTGAAGCTTTCTTT	CASSFGYGADTEAFF
TRBV7-2	TRBJ2-1	NA	NA	TGTGCCAGCACCAATAGGTGGACTAACAATGAGCAGTTCTTC	CASTNRWTNNEQFF
TRBV19	TRBJ2-2	NA	NA	TGTGCCAGTAGTTTGGGGGGGGGCGCGGCGAACACCGGGGAGCTGTTTTTT	CASSLGGGAANTGELFF
TRBV6-6	TRBJ1-5	NA	NA	TGTGCCACCGAGTTGGAGAATAGCAATCAGCCCCAGCATTTT	CATELENSNQPQHF
TRBV2	TRBJ2-7	NA	NA	TGTGCCAGCAGTGAAGCCTGGGGTAGCGGAGACTACGAGCAGTACTTC	CASSEAWGSGDYEQYF
TRBV7-3	TRBJ2-2	once	TRBD2	TGTGCCAGCAGCACCCTGCTAGCGGGTCGGGACACCGGGGAGCTGTTTTTT	CASSTLLAGRDTGELFF
TRBV4-3	TRBJ2-7	NA	NA	TGCGCCAGCAGCCAAGGGGAGAACTCCTACGAGCAGTACTTC	CASSQGENSYEQYF
TRBV11-2	TRBJ2-1	NA	NA	TGTGCCAGCAGCTTAGCGGTAAACTCCTACAATGAGCAGTTCTTC	CASSLAVNSYNEQFF
TRBV27	TRBJ2-1	NA	NA	TGTGCCAGCAGTTCTTCCGGCCAGGGGTCGTACAATGAGCAGTTCTTC	CASSSSGQGSYNEQFF
TRBV7-3	TRBJ1-2	NA	NA	TGTGCCAGCAGCTTAGGACAAGTCTATGGCTACACCTTC	CASSLGQVYGYTF
TRBV30	TRBJ1-1	NA	TRBD1	TGTGCCTGGAGTCTGTATACCGGGACAGGGAACACTGAAGCTTTCTTT	CAWSLYTGTGNTEAFF
TRBV5-6	TRBJ2-2	once	NA	TGTGCCAGCAGCTTGGCGCAGGGAACCGGGGAGCTGTTTTTT	CASSLAQGTGELFF
TRBV19	TRBJ1-5	NA	TRBD1	TGTGCCAGTATTATACAGGGGGCCGGGAGCAATCAGCCCCAGCATTTT	CASIIQGAGSNQPQHF
TRBV29-1	TRBJ2-1	NA	NA	TGCAGCGGAAGTAGGGGTACCTACAATGAGCAGTTCTTC	CSGSRGTYNEQFF
TRBV7-8	TRBJ1-2	NA	NA	TGTGCCAGCAGCCCGTCGGAGAACTATGGCTACACCTTC	CASSPSENYGYTF
TRBV5-6	TRBJ2-5	NA	TRBD2	TGTGCCAGCAGCCGAGGACTAGCGGGGGAAGAGACCCAGTACTTC	CASSRGLAGEETQYF
TRBV19	TRBJ1-3	NA	TRBD1	TGTGCCAGTAGTGTGACAGGGGTCGGAAACACCATATATTTT	CASSVTGVGNTIYF
TRBV21-1	TRBJ1-2	once	NA	TGTGCCAGCAGCAAGGTCCCTGCGCCTCTTTTC	CASSKVPAPLF
TRBV6-4	TRBJ2-7	NA	TRBD1	TGTGCCAGCACCGGGACAGGGACCTACGAGCAGTACTTC	CASTGTGTYEQYF
TRBV18	TRBJ2-6	once	TRBD2	TGTGCCAGCTCACCACTTTTGGGGGGGAGCTCTGGGGCCAACGTCCTGACTTTC	CASSPLLGGSSGANVLTF
TRBV9	TRBJ2-5	NA	NA	TGTGCCAGCAGCGTAGCCGTGCTAGCCCAAGAGACCCAGTACTTC	CASSVAVLAQETQYF
TRBV25-1	TRBJ1-5	NA	TRBD1	TGTGCCAGCAGTGCGACAGGGGCCCAGCCCCAGCATTTT	CASSATGAQPQHF
TRBV6-5	TRBJ1-3	NA	NA	TGTGCCAGCAGTGCGGTCTCTGGAAACACCATATATTTT	CASSAVSGNTIYF
TRBV10-1	TRBJ2-3	once	TRBD1	TGCGCCAGCTTAGGGGACAGGGGCCCACCCCGTACGCAGTATTTT	CASLGDRGPPRTQYF
TRBV7-6	TRBJ2-3	NA	NA	TGTGCCAGCAGCCGAACTAGTCCCATCACAGATACGCAGTATTTT	CASSRTSPITDTQYF
TRBV11-3	TRBJ2-7	NA	NA	TGTGCCAGCAGCTTTGGGCAAAATTTCGAGCAGTACTTC	CASSFGQNFEQYF
TRBV19	TRBJ1-1	NA	NA	TGTGCCAGTCGATTCCCATTTAGCGCTGAAGCTTTCTTT	CASRFPFSAEAFF
TRBV14	TRBJ2-2	NA	TRBD1	TGTGCCAGCAGCCCCACAGGGGGAAGCACCGGGGAGCTGTTTTTT	CASSPTGGSTGELFF
TRBV7-2	TRBJ2-7	once	TRBD1	TGTGCCAGCAGCCGAGGACAGGGTGGGTACGAGCAGTACTTC	CASSRGQGGYEQYF
TRBV5-5	TRBJ1-1	few	TRBD1	TGTGCCAGCAGCAGGGGACAGGGGATGACCACTGAAGCTTTCTTT	CASSRGQGMTTEAFF
TRBV19	TRBJ2-2	NA	NA	TGTGCCAGTATGGCTCTGACCGGGGAGCTGTTTTTT	CASMALTGELFF
TRBV7-2	TRBJ1-2	NA	NA	TGTGCCAGCAGCTTACCCAAGAGGGGGAATGGCTACACCTTC	CASSLPKRGNGYTF
TRBV6-1	TRBJ2-7	NA	TRBD2	TGTGCCAGCAGGCACCAGCGGGGGCTTTCCTACGAGCAGTACTTC	CASRHQRGLSYEQYF
TRBV6-5	TRBJ2-3	NA	TRBD1	TGTGCCAGCAGCTGGACAGGGGCCGGCACAGATACGCAGTATTTT	CASSWTGAGTDTQYF
TRBV29-1	TRBJ1-1	NA	TRBD1	TGCAGCGTTGAGAGGGACAGGGGCCACACTGAAGCTTTCTTT	CSVERDRGHTEAFF
TRBV5-8	TRBJ2-2	NA	NA	TGTGCCAGCAGCCGTGACTTTTCCACCGGGGAGCTGTTTTTT	CASSRDFSTGELFF
TRBV7-2	TRBJ1-6	once	TRBD1	TGTGCCAGCAGCTTAATAGACAGGGTTTCACCCCTCCACTTT	CASSLIDRVSPLHF
TRBV6-1	TRBJ2-3	NA	TRBD2	TGTGCCTCGACCGGGGGGGGGAACACAGATACGCAGTATTTT	CASTGGGNTDTQYF
TRBV7-7	TRBJ2-1	once	TRBD1	TGTGCCAGCAGCGCCGGGACAGGAGCCTACAATGAGCAGTTCTTC	CASSAGTGAYNEQFF
TRBV6-1	TRBJ1-3	NA	NA	TGTGCCAGCAGTGCAGGGGCCGGAAACACCATATATTTT	CASSAGAGNTIYF
TRBV7-2	TRBJ2-7	NA	NA	TGTGCCAGCGACGGGGGTTACGAGCAGTACTTC	CASDGGYEQYF
TRBV6-6	TRBJ1-4	NA	TRBD1	TGTGCCAGCAGCGACAGGGCTCTCAATGAAAAACTGTTTTTT	CASSDRALNEKLFF
TRBV4-3	TRBJ1-1	once	NA	TGCGCCAGCAGCCAAACAGGGTTTAACACTGAAGCTTTCTTT	CASSQTGFNTEAFF
TRBV13	TRBJ1-5	NA	TRBD1	TGTGCCAGCAGCTTAGGACAGGGGGTTACCAATCAGCCCCAGCATTTT	CASSLGQGVTNQPQHF